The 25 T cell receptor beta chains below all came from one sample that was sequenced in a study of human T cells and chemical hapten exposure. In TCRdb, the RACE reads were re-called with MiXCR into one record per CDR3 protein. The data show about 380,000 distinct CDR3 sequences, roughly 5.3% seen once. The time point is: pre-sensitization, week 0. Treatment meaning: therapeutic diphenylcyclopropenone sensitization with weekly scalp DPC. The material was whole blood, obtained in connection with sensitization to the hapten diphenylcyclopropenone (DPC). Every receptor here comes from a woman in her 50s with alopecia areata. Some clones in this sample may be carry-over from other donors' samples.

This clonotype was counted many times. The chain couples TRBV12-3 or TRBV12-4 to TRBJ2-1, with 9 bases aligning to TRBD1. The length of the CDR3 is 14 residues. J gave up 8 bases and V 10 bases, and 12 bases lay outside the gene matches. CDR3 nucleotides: TGTGCCACCACACCCGGGACAGGGTTTGATGAGCAGTTCTTC. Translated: CATTPGTGFDEQFF.

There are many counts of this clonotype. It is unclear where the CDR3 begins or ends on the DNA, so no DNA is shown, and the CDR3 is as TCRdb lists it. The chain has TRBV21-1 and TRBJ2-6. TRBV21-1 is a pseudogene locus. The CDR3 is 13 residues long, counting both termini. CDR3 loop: CALVASGANVLTF.

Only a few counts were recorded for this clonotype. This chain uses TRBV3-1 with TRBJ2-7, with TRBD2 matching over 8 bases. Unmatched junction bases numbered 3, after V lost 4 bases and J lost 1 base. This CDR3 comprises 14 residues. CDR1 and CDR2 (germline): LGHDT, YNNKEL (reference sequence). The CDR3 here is CASSPGTSSYEQYF. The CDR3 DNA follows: TGTGCCAGCAGCCCGGGGACTAGTTCCTACGAGCAGTACTTC.

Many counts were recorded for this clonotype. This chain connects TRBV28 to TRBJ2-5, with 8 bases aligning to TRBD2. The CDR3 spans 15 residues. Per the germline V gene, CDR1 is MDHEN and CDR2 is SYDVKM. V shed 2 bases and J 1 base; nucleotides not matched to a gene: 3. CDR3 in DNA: TGTGCCAGCAGTTTAAGCACTAGCGGCCAAGAGACCCAGTACTTC. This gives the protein CASSLSTSGQETQYF. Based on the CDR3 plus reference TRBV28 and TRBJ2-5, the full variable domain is DVKVTQSSRYLVKRTGEKVFLECVQDMDHENMFWYRQDPGLGLRLIYFSYDVKMKEKGDIPEGYSVSREKKERFSLILESASTNQTSMYLCASSLSTSGQETQYFGPGTRLLVL.

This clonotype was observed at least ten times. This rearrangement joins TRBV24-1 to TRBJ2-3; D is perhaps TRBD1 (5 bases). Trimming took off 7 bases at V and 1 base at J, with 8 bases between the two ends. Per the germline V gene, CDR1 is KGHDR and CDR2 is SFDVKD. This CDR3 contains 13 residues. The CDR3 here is CATREQGTDTQYF. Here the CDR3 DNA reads TGTGCCACCAGAGAACAGGGCACAGATACGCAGTATTTT.

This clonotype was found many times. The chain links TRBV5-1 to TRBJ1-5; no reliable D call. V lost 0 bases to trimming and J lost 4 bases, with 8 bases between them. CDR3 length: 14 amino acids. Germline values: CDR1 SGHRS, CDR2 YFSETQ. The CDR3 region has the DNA TGCGCCAGCAGCTTGGAAATGGGAAATCAGCCCCAGCATTTT. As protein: CASSLEMGNQPQHF. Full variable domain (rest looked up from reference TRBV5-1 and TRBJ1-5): KAGVTQTPRYLIKTRGQQVTLSCSPISGHRSVSWYQQTPGQGLQFLFEYFSETQRNKGNFPGRFSGRQFSNSRSEMNVSTLELGDSALYLCASSLEMGNQPQHFGDGTRLSIL.

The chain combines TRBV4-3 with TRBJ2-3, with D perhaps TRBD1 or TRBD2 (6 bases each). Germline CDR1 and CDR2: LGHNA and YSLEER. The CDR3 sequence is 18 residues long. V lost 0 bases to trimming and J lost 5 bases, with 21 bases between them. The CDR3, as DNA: TGCGCCAGCAGCCAAGATGTCTACCCGGGGGCGGTGGAAGATACGCAGTATTTT. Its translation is CASSQDVYPGAVEDTQYF.

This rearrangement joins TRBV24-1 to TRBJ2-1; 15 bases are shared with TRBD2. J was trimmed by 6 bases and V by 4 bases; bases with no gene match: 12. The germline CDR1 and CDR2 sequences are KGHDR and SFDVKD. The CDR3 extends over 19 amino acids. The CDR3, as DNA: TGTGCCACCAGTGACCGGGGACTAGCGGGAGGATCCTCTCTCAATGAGCAGTTCTTC. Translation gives CATSDRGLAGGSSLNEQFF.

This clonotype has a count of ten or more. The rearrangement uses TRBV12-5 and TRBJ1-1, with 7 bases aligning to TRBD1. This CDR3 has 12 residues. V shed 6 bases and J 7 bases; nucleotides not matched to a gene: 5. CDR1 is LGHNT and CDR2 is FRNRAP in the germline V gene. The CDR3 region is CASGSTGSEAFF. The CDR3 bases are TGTGCTAGTGGATCGACAGGGAGTGAAGCTTTCTTT.

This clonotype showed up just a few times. The CDR3 region is CASSLGGGVAEKLFF. The CDR3 DNA reads TGTGCCAGCAGCTTAGGCGGGGGGGTGGCTGAAAAACTGTTTTTT. The chain carries TRBV7-2 and TRBJ1-4; D perhaps matches TRBD1 (5 bases). The V end was cut by 1 base, the J end by 7 bases, with 13 bases between. The germline V gene encodes CDR1 SGHTA and CDR2 FQGNSA. This CDR3 spans 15 amino acids.

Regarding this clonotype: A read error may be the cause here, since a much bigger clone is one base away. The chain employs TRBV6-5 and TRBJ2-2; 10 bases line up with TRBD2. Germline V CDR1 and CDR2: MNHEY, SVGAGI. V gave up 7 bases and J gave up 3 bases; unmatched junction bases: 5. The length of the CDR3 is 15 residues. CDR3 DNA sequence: TGTGCCAGCACCATTAGCGGGAGGTACACCGGGGAGCTGTTTTTT. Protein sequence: CASTISGRYTGELFF.

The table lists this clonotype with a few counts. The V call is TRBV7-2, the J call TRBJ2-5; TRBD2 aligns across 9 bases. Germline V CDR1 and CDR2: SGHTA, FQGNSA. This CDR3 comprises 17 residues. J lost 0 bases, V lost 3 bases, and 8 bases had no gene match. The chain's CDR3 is CASSLGISGGNQETQYF. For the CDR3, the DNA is TGTGCCAGCAGCTTGGGGATTAGCGGGGGTAACCAAGAGACCCAGTACTTC.

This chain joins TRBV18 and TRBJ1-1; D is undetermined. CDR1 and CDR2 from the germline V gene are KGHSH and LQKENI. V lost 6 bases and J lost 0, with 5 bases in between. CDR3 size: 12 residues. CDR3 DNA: TGTGCCAGCTCCACAGTGAACACTGAAGCTTTCTTT. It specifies CASSTVNTEAFF.

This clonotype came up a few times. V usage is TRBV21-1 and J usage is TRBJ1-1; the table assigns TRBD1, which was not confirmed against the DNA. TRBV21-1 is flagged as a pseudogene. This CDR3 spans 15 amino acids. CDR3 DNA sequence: TGTGCCAGCAGCAAAGGTCGGACAGCAGACACTGAAGCTTTCTTT. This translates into CASSKGRTADTEAFF.

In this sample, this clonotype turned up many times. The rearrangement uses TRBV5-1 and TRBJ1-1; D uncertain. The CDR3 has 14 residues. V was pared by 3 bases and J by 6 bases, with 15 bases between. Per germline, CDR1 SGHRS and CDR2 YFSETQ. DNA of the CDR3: TGCGCCAGCAGCTCGGAGGGAAATCGCGCTGAAGCTTTCTTT. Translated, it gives CASSSEGNRAEAFF.

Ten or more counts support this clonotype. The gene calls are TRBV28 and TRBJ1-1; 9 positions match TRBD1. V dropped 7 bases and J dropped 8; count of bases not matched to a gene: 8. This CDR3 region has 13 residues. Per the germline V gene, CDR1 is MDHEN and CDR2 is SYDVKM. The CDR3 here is CASKGQGPVEAFF. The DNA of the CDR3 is TGTGCCAGCAAGGGACAGGGCCCCGTCGAAGCTTTCTTT.

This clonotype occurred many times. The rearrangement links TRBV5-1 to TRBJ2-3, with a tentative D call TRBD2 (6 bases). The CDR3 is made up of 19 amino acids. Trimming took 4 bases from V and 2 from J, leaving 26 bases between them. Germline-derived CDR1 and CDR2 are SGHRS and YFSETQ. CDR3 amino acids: CASSPRRSFLAGPTDTQYF. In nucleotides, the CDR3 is TGCGCCAGCAGCCCGCGCCGATCCTTTCTCGCGGGGCCCACAGATACGCAGTATTTT.

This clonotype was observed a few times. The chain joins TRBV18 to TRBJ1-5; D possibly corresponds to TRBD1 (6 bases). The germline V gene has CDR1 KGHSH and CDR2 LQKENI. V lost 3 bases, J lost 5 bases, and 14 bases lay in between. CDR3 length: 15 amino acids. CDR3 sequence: CASSPRDIPHQPQHF. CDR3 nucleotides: TGTGCCAGCTCACCGAGGGACATACCCCATCAGCCCCAGCATTTT.

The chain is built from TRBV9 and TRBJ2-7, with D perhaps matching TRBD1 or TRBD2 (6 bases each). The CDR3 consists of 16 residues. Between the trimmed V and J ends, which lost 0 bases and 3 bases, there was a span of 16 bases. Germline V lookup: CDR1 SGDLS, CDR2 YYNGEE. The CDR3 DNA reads TGTGCCAGCAGCGTAGACCGGGGGACAAGTTTCTACGAGCAGTACTTC. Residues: CASSVDRGTSFYEQYF.

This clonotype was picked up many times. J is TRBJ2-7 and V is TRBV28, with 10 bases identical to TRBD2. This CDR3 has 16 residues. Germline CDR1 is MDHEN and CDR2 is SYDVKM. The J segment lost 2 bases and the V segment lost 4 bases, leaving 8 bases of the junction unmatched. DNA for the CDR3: TGTGCCAGCAGTTACCCAAGCGGGAGGGGCCCCTACGAGCAGTACTTC. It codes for CASSYPSGRGPYEQYF.

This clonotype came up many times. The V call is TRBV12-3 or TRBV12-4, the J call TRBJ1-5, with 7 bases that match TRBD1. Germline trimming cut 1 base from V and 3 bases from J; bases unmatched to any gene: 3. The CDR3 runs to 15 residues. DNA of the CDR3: TGTGCCAGCAGTTTAGGCAGGGGGGTCAATCAGCCCCAGCATTTT. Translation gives CASSLGRGVNQPQHF.

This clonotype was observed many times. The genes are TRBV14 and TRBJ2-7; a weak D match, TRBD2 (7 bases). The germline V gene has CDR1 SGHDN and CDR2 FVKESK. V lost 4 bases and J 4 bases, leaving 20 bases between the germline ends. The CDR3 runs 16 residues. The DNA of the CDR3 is TGTGCCAGCAGCCGCCAGTCGGGGGGCCAGGGGTACGAGCAGTACTTC. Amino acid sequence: CASSRQSGGQGYEQYF.

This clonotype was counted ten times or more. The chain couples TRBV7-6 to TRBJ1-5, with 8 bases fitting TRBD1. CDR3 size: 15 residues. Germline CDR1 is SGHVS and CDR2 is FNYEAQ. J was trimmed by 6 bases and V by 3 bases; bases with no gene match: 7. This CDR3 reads CASSLGQGAAQPQHF. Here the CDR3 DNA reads TGTGCCAGCAGCTTGGGGCAGGGGGCCGCTCAGCCCCAGCATTTT.

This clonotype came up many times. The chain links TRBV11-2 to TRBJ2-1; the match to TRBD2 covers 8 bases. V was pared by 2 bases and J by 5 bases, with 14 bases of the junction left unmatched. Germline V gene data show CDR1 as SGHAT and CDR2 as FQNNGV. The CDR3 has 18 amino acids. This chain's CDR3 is CASSLNLVGGRRNNEQFF. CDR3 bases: TGTGCCAGCAGCTTAAATCTAGTGGGCGGGAGGAGAAACAATGAGCAGTTCTTC. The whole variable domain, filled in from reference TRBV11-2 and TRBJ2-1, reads EAGVAQSPRYKIIEKRQSVAFWCNPISGHATLYWYQQILGQGPKLLIQFQNNGVVDDSQLPKDRFSAERLKGVDSTLKIQPAKLEDSAVYLCASSLNLVGGRRNNEQFFGPGTRLTVL.

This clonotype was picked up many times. This chain's CDR3 is CSVDSGPSTDTQYF. The CDR3 DNA reads as TGCAGCGTTGACTCCGGTCCTAGCACAGATACGCAGTATTTT. This rearrangement joins TRBV29-1 to TRBJ2-3; no clear D. Germline V CDR1 and CDR2: SQVTM, ANQGSEA. The CDR3 is made up of 14 amino acids. V dropped 3 bases and J dropped 0 bases, with 10 bases sitting between them.